This record concerns one T cell receptor (beta chain) sequence. Its specificity is unknown. Every patient had relapsed following autologous stem cell transplantation, and cohorts differed in brentuximab vedotin exposure. Germline CDR1 and CDR2: WNHNN and SYGVQD (reference sequence). Trimming removed 3 bases from V and 2 bases from J, with 13 bases in between. This CDR3 is built from 15 residues. The protocol was immunoSEQ multiplex PCR, while the TCRdb copy is restricted to in-frame clones and leaves out a portion. The sample comprises nearly 55,000 clones, about 84% of which are singletons, and about 16% rests with the top ten. The data stem from a study of PD-1 blockade in classical Hodgkin lymphoma. Study-level background: Every 2 weeks, patients had 3 mg/kg nivolumab intravenously.

Study-wide points: Whoever responded completely had baseline diversity much like that seen in newly diagnosed patients.

The sample in question was peripheral blood mononuclear cells (PBMCs), obtained at baseline. The rearrangement links TRBV10-1 to TRBJ2-5; tentatively, D is TRBD1 (6 bases). The sequence was collected from a human donor with classical Hodgkin lymphoma. The CDR3 DNA is TGCGCCAGCAGTGAAGCACCGAGGGGGCAAGAGACCCAGTACTTC. Encoded protein: CASSEAPRGQETQYF.